These 15 T cell receptor beta chains came from one sample sequenced in a study of post-analysis software for immune sequencing data. Broader study findings: Relative to controls, patients had roughly five TRBV segments at higher frequency, with TRBV5-6, TRBV5-1 and TRBV20-1 among these.

Sequencing libraries made from TCR beta cDNA carried unique molecular identifiers. TCRdb processed the PCR reads anew with MiXCR; each CDR3 protein has one entry. The sample carries about 430,000 distinct CDR3 sequences, about 40% recorded once. For these TCRs, the target antigens are not known. Sequences were obtained from blood. These TCRs come from a girl aged 2 to 9 with multiple sclerosis.

This clonotype was seen a handful of times. This chain uses TRBV27 with TRBJ2-3; TRBD1 agrees at 9 bases. V trimming: 4 bases; J trimming: 3 bases; junction bases outside the gene matches: 8. There are 16 residues in the CDR3. Germline V lookup: CDR1 MNHEY, CDR2 SMNVEV (reference sequence). CDR3 loop: CASSCLGTGCTDTQYF. In DNA form, the CDR3 reads TGTGCCAGCAGTTGCCTGGGGACAGGGTGTACAGATACGCAGTATTTT.

The V gene is TRBV20-1, the J gene TRBJ2-2; 7 nucleotides align to TRBD1. Germline V gene lookup returns CDR1 DFQATT and CDR2 SNEGSKA (reference sequence). The V and J ends lost 6 bases and 0 bases, in that order; junction bases with no gene match: 4. The CDR3 sequence is 14 residues long. This CDR3 reads CSAITGANTGELFF. The CDR3 DNA follows: TGCAGTGCGATTACAGGGGCGAACACCGGGGAGCTGTTTTTT.

The chain combines TRBV7-2 with TRBJ2-7, with D perhaps TRBD1 or TRBD2 (5 bases each). The assigned J gene may be wrong: the sequence end matches TRBJ2-5 better. Germline loops: CDR1 SGHTA, CDR2 FQGNSA. This CDR3 has 16 residues. The CDR3 DNA reads TGTGCCAGCAGCTTACCGGGGCAGGGTGTGGGAGAGACCCAGTACTTC. Protein sequence: CASSLPGQGVGETQYF.

This chain joins TRBV28 and TRBJ2-7; D gene uncertain. Germline V gives CDR1 MDHEN, CDR2 SYDVKM. Trimming pared 3 bases from V and 3 bases from J, leaving 6 bases between. CDR3 length equals 12 residues. CDR3 nucleotide sequence: TGTGCCAGCAGTTTTCCTAACTACGAGCAGTACTTC. This gives the protein CASSFPNYEQYF. The full variable domain, with the rest looked up from reference TRBV28 and TRBJ2-7, is DVKVTQSSRYLVKRTGEKVFLECVQDMDHENMFWYRQDPGLGLRLIYFSYDVKMKEKGDIPEGYSVSREKKERFSLILESASTNQTSMYLCASSFPNYEQYFGPGTRLTVT.

This clonotype came up a few times. At one of its ends the junction is not consistent with the germline gene, which may arise from a read error. The chain is built from TRBV3-1 and TRBJ2-5, with TRBD1 matching over 7 bases. The germline CDR1 and CDR2 sequences are LGHDT and YNNKEL (reference sequence). CDR3 size: 14 residues. Here the CDR3 reads CAGSQDDRVRTQYF. The CDR3 coding sequence is TGTGCCGGCAGCCAGGATGACAGGGTTCGGACCCAGTACTTC.

The rearrangement joins TRBV12-5 to TRBJ2-1; D is undetermined. Germline loops: CDR1 LGHNT, CDR2 FRNRAP. CDR3 length: 12 residues. Between the trimmed V and J ends, which lost 5 bases and 3 bases, there was a span of 5 bases. The CDR3: CASGPDYNEQFF. The CDR3 DNA is TGTGCTAGTGGTCCGGACTACAATGAGCAGTTCTTC.

This clonotype came up a few times. The rearrangement joins TRBV6-1 to TRBJ2-3; D might be TRBD1 (5 bases). The length of the CDR3 is 16 residues. Trimming left V 6 bases short and J 6 bases short, with 22 bases between. Germline assignment: CDR1 MNHNS and CDR2 SASEGT. The CDR3 protein is CASRRPDYRQLDTQYF. The CDR3 bases are TGTGCCAGCAGGCGACCAGATTACAGGCAATTGGATACGCAGTATTTT.

J is TRBJ2-5 and V is TRBV5-1; D ambiguous. CDR1 and CDR2 (germline): SGHRS, YFSETQ. This CDR3 is 12 amino acids long. The ends were cut back, 4 bases at V and 2 bases at J, with 6 bases in the middle. The CDR3 nucleotides read TGCGCCAGCAGCCAGACTCAAGAGACCCAGTACTTC. It encodes CASSQTQETQYF. Drawing the rest from reference TRBV5-1 and TRBJ2-5, the complete variable domain is KAGVTQTPRYLIKTRGQQVTLSCSPISGHRSVSWYQQTPGQGLQFLFEYFSETQRNKGNFPGRFSGRQFSNSRSEMNVSTLELGDSALYLCASSQTQETQYFGPGTRLLVL.

The gene calls are TRBV10-3 and TRBJ1-2; 7 positions match TRBD1. The CDR3 is made up of 16 amino acids. V shed 2 bases and J 6 bases; nucleotides not matched to a gene: 12. The germline gives CDR1 ENHRY, CDR2 SYGVKD. CDR3 loop: CAISEPQYRGKNGYTF. The DNA for the CDR3 is TGTGCCATCAGTGAGCCCCAATACAGGGGAAAGAATGGCTACACCTTC.

Concerning this clonotype itself: Because it lacks the conserved phenylalanine or tryptophan at the end, this CDR3 is likely a read error. No DNA is shown, since the ends of the CDR3 on it are uncertain; the CDR3 is the one TCRdb lists. The chain uses TRBV28 and TRBJ2-7; the D call TRBD2 from the table was never checked on the DNA. Ends included, the CDR3 has 12 residues. Per germline, CDR1 MDHEN and CDR2 SYDVKM. The CDR3 is CASSPRTSGPPR.

This clonotype was observed a few times. The rearrangement uses TRBV20-1 and TRBJ2-1, with D possibly being TRBD2 (5 bases). CDR1 and CDR2 from the germline V gene are DFQATT and SNEGSKA (reference sequence). V gave up 0 bases and J gave up 1 base, with 16 bases separating them. The CDR3 totals 17 residues. The CDR3: CSARDRDGVRSYNEQFF. As DNA, the CDR3 is TGCAGTGCTAGAGATCGAGACGGGGTGAGGTCCTACAATGAGCAGTTCTTC.

A few counts support this clonotype. The CDR3 sequence is CASSWDRADEQFF. CDR3 sequence (DNA): TGTGCCAGCAGTTGGGACAGGGCAGATGAGCAGTTCTTC. The chain employs TRBV28 and TRBJ2-1; 9 nucleotides align to TRBD1. The CDR3 runs to 13 residues. The V and J ends lost 4 bases and 8 bases, in that order; junction bases with no gene match: 3. Germline CDR1 MDHEN, CDR2 SYDVKM.

This clonotype was seen only a few times. V is TRBV10-3 and J is TRBJ1-6, with D unresolved. This CDR3 has 13 amino acids. Trimming shortened V by 4 bases and J by 8 bases, and 9 bases separated the two germline ends. Per the germline V gene, CDR1 is ENHRY and CDR2 is SYGVKD. The CDR3 DNA sequence: TGTGCCATCAGTGCAATGGAGGATTCACCCCTCCACTTT. The encoded protein is CAISAMEDSPLHF.

This clonotype was seen a few times. The rearrangement uses TRBV9 and TRBJ2-1; no firm D call. The germline CDR1 and CDR2 sequences are SGDLS and YYNGEE. The CDR3 has 14 residues. The germline V and J ends were trimmed by 4 bases and 7 bases, with 15 bases remaining between them. CDR3 region: CASSQTTVGNEQFF. CDR3 nucleotides: TGTGCCAGCAGCCAAACGACCGTCGGTAATGAGCAGTTCTTC.

The V gene is TRBV7-2, the J gene TRBJ2-5; D perhaps matches TRBD2 (5 bases). This CDR3 comprises 15 residues. Germline loops: CDR1 SGHTA, CDR2 FQGNSA. V was pared by 1 base and J by 4 bases, with 13 bases between. The CDR3 here is CASSLGHFGRETQYF. CDR3 bases: TGTGCCAGCAGCTTAGGACACTTTGGGAGAGAGACCCAGTACTTC.